This T cell receptor beta chain was obtained from a study of T cell repertoires in cytomegalovirus infection. Study in general: Public TCR beta signatures marked donors with CMV infection and the matching HLA.

Study outcomes and limitations: Individuals carrying CMV plus the relevant HLA were identified by cumulative frequency of public TCR beta families. Predominance within the ex vivo response was attributable to HLA-C-restricted CMV-specific TCR beta clonotypes.

In regard to this clonotype: The antigen is not known.

This CDR3 has 12 amino acids. V was pared by 3 bases and J by 6 bases, with 6 bases between. Germline loops: CDR1 ENHRY, CDR2 SYGVKD. TCRdb itself ran the reads through MiXCR, one entry per CDR3 protein. The table shows some 220,000 distinct CDR3 sequences, with roughly 6.5% occurring only once. The rearrangement links TRBV10-3 to TRBJ1-5, with D unclear. This TCR was recovered from a human donor in good health (CMV status not recorded). Some clones in this sample may be carry-over from other donors' samples. The sequenced material came from PBMCs. CDR3 loop: CAISDRLQPQHF. The CDR3 coding sequence is TGTGCCATCAGTGATCGGCTTCAGCCCCAGCATTTT.